The rows below give T cell receptor beta chains drawn from one sample of a study of cytomegalovirus exposure and HLA in healthy donors. The method was immunoSEQ multiplex PCR; TCRdb's version includes in-frame clones alone and lacks a portion of them. This sample carries 130,000 to 150,000 clones, roughly 73% of them seen once, and the ten largest clones take 1.5% to 2%. Specimen: PBMCs. The receptor set was obtained from a woman aged 18-29 years in good health and CMV-seronegative. Both conserved end residues are part of each CDR3. D genes are given only for firm matches. Part of the rows lack a size; the others show once, few, many or a class for expanded clones.

d_call: TRBD1
v_call: TRBV19
j_call: TRBJ1-2
clone_size: NA
cdr3_nt: TGTGCCAGTAGTATAGACTTGGGGACAGGGTCCGAATTCACCTTC
cdr3_aa: CASSIDLGTGSEFTF

d_call: NA
v_call: TRBV12-5
j_call: TRBJ2-1
clone_size: NA
cdr3_nt: TGTGCTAGTGGGGACCAGACCGGGACACGAAATTTAGACTCCTACAATGAGCAGTTCTTC
cdr3_aa: CASGDQTGTRNLDSYNEQFF

d_call: NA
v_call: TRBV28
j_call: TRBJ1-1
clone_size: NA
cdr3_nt: TGTGCCAGCAGTGAAGGTAACGGGGTGAACACTGAAGCTTTCTTT
cdr3_aa: CASSEGNGVNTEAFF

d_call: TRBD1
v_call: TRBV6-5
j_call: TRBJ1-3
clone_size: NA
cdr3_nt: TGTGCCAGCAGTTACTCCCCGACAGGGGCCGGAAACACCATATATTTT
cdr3_aa: CASSYSPTGAGNTIYF

d_call: NA
v_call: TRBV6-1
j_call: TRBJ1-2
clone_size: NA
cdr3_nt: TGTGCCAGCAGTGAATTCCCGGTTCTAGGCTATGGCTACACCTTC
cdr3_aa: CASSEFPVLGYGYTF

d_call: NA
v_call: TRBV29-1
j_call: TRBJ1-4
clone_size: NA
cdr3_nt: TGCAGCGCCACCGGCGGGGGGCTAAGTGCAACTAATGAAAAACTGTTTTTT
cdr3_aa: CSATGGGLSATNEKLFF

d_call: NA
v_call: TRBV28
j_call: TRBJ1-2
clone_size: NA
cdr3_nt: TGTGCCAGCAGTTTCGGGGGAGACTATGGCTACACCTTC
cdr3_aa: CASSFGGDYGYTF

d_call: TRBD2
v_call: TRBV19
j_call: TRBJ2-2
clone_size: NA
cdr3_nt: TGTGCCAGTGTAGCCGGGACTAGCGGATACACCGGGGAGCTGTTTTTT
cdr3_aa: CASVAGTSGYTGELFF

d_call: NA
v_call: TRBV18
j_call: TRBJ1-1
clone_size: NA
cdr3_nt: TGTGCCAGCTCAGGGGGGATGTCCCTGAACACTGAAGCTTTCTTT
cdr3_aa: CASSGGMSLNTEAFF

d_call: TRBD2
v_call: TRBV7-6
j_call: TRBJ2-1
clone_size: NA
cdr3_nt: TGTGCCAGCAGCTTCCTGACTAGCGGGAGGGGCTCCTACAATGAGCAGTTCTTC
cdr3_aa: CASSFLTSGRGSYNEQFF

d_call: TRBD1
v_call: TRBV19
j_call: TRBJ2-1
clone_size: NA
cdr3_nt: TGTGCCAGTAGAAGGGACAGGGGGCGCAATGAGCAGTTCTTC
cdr3_aa: CASRRDRGRNEQFF

d_call: NA
v_call: TRBV4-1
j_call: TRBJ1-2
clone_size: once
cdr3_nt: TGCGCCAGCAGCCAAGGGGCAGGGAAAACTTTATCCTATGGCTACACCTTC
cdr3_aa: CASSQGAGKTLSYGYTF

d_call: TRBD1
v_call: TRBV9
j_call: TRBJ2-2
clone_size: few
cdr3_nt: TGTGCCAGCAGCCCCCAGACAGGGGCCACCGGGGAGCTGTTTTTT
cdr3_aa: CASSPQTGATGELFF

d_call: NA
v_call: TRBV4-2
j_call: TRBJ1-3
clone_size: NA
cdr3_nt: TGTGCCAGCAGCCAACGACAGGCTGGAAACACCATATATTTT
cdr3_aa: CASSQRQAGNTIYF

d_call: TRBD1
v_call: TRBV5-6
j_call: TRBJ2-6
clone_size: NA
cdr3_nt: TGTGCCAGCAGTAAAGACAGGGGGACCTCTGGGGCCAACGTCCTGACTTTC
cdr3_aa: CASSKDRGTSGANVLTF

d_call: NA
v_call: TRBV28
j_call: TRBJ2-1
clone_size: NA
cdr3_nt: TGTGCCAGCAGTACAGCCGGGACAGGTAGTGGTAGCGGGAGCTACAATGAGCAGTTCTTC
cdr3_aa: CASSTAGTGSGSGSYNEQFF

d_call: TRBD1
v_call: TRBV11-1
j_call: TRBJ1-5
clone_size: NA
cdr3_nt: TGTGCCAGGAATAAAAGGGGGACAGGGGGTATAAATCAGCCCCAGCATTTT
cdr3_aa: CARNKRGTGGINQPQHF

d_call: TRBD1
v_call: TRBV10-1
j_call: TRBJ1-3
clone_size: NA
cdr3_nt: TGCGCCAGCAGTGAGCCCCCGGGACAGCCAAGCTCTGGAAACACCATATATTTT
cdr3_aa: CASSEPPGQPSSGNTIYF

d_call: TRBD1
v_call: TRBV25-1
j_call: TRBJ1-4
clone_size: NA
cdr3_nt: TGTGCCAGCAGGAAGGGACAGGGGCCTGGTAATGAAAAACTGTTTTTT
cdr3_aa: CASRKGQGPGNEKLFF

d_call: NA
v_call: TRBV4-1
j_call: TRBJ2-1
clone_size: NA
cdr3_nt: TGCGCCAGCAGCCAAGATATGAGACTTCCATACAATGAGCAGTTCTTC
cdr3_aa: CASSQDMRLPYNEQFF

d_call: NA
v_call: TRBV4-3
j_call: TRBJ2-1
clone_size: NA
cdr3_nt: TGCGCCAGCAGCCAAGTGGCGTTGGGGGCCGCCTACAATGAGCAGTTCTTC
cdr3_aa: CASSQVALGAAYNEQFF

d_call: TRBD1
v_call: TRBV5-5
j_call: TRBJ2-1
clone_size: NA
cdr3_nt: TGTGCCAGCAGGCCCGGGACAGGCTCCTACAATGAGCAGTTCTTC
cdr3_aa: CASRPGTGSYNEQFF

d_call: TRBD2
v_call: TRBV9
j_call: TRBJ2-1
clone_size: NA
cdr3_nt: TGTGCCAGCAGCGTAGCCACCCTAGCGGGGTCCAATGAGCAGTTCTTC
cdr3_aa: CASSVATLAGSNEQFF

d_call: NA
v_call: TRBV10-1
j_call: TRBJ1-2
clone_size: once
cdr3_nt: TGCGCCAGCAGTGCGGGTATCAACTATGGCTACACCTTC
cdr3_aa: CASSAGINYGYTF

d_call: TRBD1
v_call: TRBV6-5
j_call: TRBJ2-3
clone_size: NA
cdr3_nt: TGTGCCAGCAGTTACACGGGACAGGGGGCGGGTACGCAGTATTTT
cdr3_aa: CASSYTGQGAGTQYF

d_call: NA
v_call: TRBV11-2
j_call: TRBJ2-2
clone_size: NA
cdr3_nt: TGTGCCAGCAGCCCCCTGGCAGGGAACACCGGGGAGCTGTTTTTT
cdr3_aa: CASSPLAGNTGELFF

d_call: NA
v_call: TRBV7-9
j_call: TRBJ1-1
clone_size: NA
cdr3_nt: TGTGCCAGCAGCCCAGACAAAGAAGCTTTCTTT
cdr3_aa: CASSPDKEAFF

d_call: TRBD1
v_call: TRBV18
j_call: TRBJ1-5
clone_size: once
cdr3_nt: TGTGCCAGCTCTACCGGGACAGGGGCCGGTCAGCCCCAGCATTTT
cdr3_aa: CASSTGTGAGQPQHF

d_call: NA
v_call: TRBV6-4
j_call: TRBJ1-5
clone_size: NA
cdr3_nt: TGTGCCAGCAGTGAACAGTATAGCAATCAGCCCCAGCATTTT
cdr3_aa: CASSEQYSNQPQHF